The clone carrying this T cell receptor beta chain was observed a few times. Its antigen is unidentified. V was trimmed by 10 bases and J by 5 bases, leaving 12 bases between them. Looked up from germline, CDR1 is SGHDT and CDR2 is YYEEEE. This CDR3 spans 11 amino acids. TCRdb reprocessed the 5' RACE reads with MiXCR, giving one entry per CDR3 protein. The sample carries 1,800,000 or so distinct CDR3 sequences, about 30% recorded once. This entry comes from a study of identical twins. Broader study findings: Out-of-frame sharing of TCR alpha in monozygotic twins was underestimated by models. Sequences that were beta out-of-frame showed weaker excess twin sharing.

The origin of this receptor is a newborn girl in good health. Sequencing was carried out using cord blood. This chain links TRBV5-6 with TRBJ1-1, with a possible D match to TRBD1 (5 bases). The CDR3, as DNA: TGTGCCTCCCAGGGACGGACTGAAGCTTTCTTT. It is translated as CASQGRTEAFF.